The T cell receptor (beta chain) under discussion was sequenced for a study of blood T cells in healthy people across ages. Of note for this clonotype: One junction end does not reproduce the germline sequence, and a read error may be involved.

Primed by a sample-barcoded 5' primer and a J-beta primer mix, a second PCR proceeded for 7 to 11 cycles. Each cDNA molecule was tagged by a template-switch adaptor that had 12 random nucleotides. TCRdb used MiXCR to reprocess the 5' RACE reads, holding one entry per CDR3 protein. The sample contains roughly 1,700,000 distinct CDR3 sequences, 25% to 30% of which appear only once. Germline CDR1 is SNHLY and CDR2 is FYNNEI. CDR3 length: 14 residues. Sequencing input: blood. The sequence was obtained from a woman in her twenties or thirties in good health. The rearrangement uses TRBV2 and TRBJ1-1, with D perhaps matching TRBD1 (6 bases). The CDR3 reads CASRIRQVDTEAFF. The DNA for the CDR3 is TGTGCCAGCCGAATTCGACAGGTAGACACTGAGGCTTTCTTT.